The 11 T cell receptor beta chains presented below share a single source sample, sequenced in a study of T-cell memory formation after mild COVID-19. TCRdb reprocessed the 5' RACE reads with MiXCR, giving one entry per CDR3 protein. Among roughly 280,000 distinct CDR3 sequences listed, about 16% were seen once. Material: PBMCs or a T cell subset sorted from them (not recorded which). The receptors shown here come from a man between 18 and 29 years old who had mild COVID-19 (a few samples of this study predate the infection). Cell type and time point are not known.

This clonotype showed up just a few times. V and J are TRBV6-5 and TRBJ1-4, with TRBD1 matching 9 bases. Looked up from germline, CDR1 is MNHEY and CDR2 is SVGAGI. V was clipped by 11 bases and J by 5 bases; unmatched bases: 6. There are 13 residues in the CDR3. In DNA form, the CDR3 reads TGTGCCGCTCGGGGACAGGGAAATGAAAAACTGTTTTTT. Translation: CAARGQGNEKLFF.

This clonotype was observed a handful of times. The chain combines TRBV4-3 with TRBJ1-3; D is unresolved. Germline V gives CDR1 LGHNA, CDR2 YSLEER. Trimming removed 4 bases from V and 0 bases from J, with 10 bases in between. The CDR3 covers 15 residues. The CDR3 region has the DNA TGCGCCAGCAGCCGTCTAGCGGCCTCTGGAAACACCATATATTTT. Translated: CASSRLAASGNTIYF.

DNA of the CDR3: TGCGCCAGCAGCTTCTACCCGGAGGCTAATGAAAAACTGTTTTTT. This gives the protein CASSFYPEANEKLFF. V usage is TRBV5-1 and J usage is TRBJ1-4, with D unclear. The length of the CDR3 is 15 residues. The germline CDR1 and CDR2 sequences are SGHRS and YFSETQ. V was clipped by 2 bases and J by 3 bases, with 11 bases between them.

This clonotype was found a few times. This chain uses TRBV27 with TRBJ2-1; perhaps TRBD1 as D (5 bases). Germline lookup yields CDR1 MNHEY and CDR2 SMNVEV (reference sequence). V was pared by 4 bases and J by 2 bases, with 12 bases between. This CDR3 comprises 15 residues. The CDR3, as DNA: TGTGCCAGCAGTTCGGACACCTTTGCCTACAATGAGCAGTTCTTC. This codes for CASSSDTFAYNEQFF.

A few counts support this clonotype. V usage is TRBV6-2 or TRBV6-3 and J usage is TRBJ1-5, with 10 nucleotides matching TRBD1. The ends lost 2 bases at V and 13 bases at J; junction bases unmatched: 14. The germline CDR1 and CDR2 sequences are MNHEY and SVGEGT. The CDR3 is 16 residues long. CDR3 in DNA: TGTGCCAGCAGTTACCCACGACAGGGGGCAATATCGTTTCAGCATTTT. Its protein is CASSYPRQGAISFQHF.

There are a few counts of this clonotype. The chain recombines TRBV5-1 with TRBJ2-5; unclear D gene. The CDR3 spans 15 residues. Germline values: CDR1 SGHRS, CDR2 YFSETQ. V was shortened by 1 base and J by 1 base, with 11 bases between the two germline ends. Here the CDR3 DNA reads TGCGCCAGCAGCTTGAGCAACTACCCCCAAGAGACCCAGTACTTC. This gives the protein CASSLSNYPQETQYF.

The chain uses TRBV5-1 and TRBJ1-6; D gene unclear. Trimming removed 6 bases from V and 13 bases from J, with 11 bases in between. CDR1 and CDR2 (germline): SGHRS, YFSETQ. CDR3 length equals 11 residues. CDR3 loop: CASKISDPLHF. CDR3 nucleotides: TGCGCCAGCAAAATCAGTGACCCCCTCCACTTT.

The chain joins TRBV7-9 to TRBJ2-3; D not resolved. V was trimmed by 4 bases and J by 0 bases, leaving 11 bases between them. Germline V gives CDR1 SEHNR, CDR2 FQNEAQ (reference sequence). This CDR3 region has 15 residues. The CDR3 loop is CASSSTGASTDTQYF. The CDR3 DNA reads TGTGCCAGCAGCTCGACTGGCGCGAGCACAGATACGCAGTATTTT.

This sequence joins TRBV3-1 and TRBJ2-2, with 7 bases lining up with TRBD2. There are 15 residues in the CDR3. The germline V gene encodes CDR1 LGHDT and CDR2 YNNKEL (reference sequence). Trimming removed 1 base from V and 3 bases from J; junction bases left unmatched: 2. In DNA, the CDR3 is TGTGCCAGCAGCCAAGGCGGGGGTTACACCGGGGAGCTGTTTTTT. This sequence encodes CASSQGGGYTGELFF.

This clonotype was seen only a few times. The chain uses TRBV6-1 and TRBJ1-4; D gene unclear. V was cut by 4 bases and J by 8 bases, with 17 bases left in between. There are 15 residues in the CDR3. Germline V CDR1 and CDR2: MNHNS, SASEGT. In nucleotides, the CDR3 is TGTGCCAGCAGTGGGGGAGGAACTTTGTCGGAAAAACTGTTTTTT. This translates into CASSGGGTLSEKLFF.

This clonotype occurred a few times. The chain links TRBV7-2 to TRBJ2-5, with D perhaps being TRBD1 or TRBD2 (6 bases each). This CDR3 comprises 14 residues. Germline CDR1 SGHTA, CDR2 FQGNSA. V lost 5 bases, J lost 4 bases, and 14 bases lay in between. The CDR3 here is CASSETGGLETQYF. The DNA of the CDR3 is TGTGCCAGCAGCGAGACCGGGGGCCTAGAGACCCAGTACTTC.